A single sample gave rise to the 20 T cell receptor beta chains below, sequenced in a study of blood T cell repertoires in COVID-19. Generated by immunoSEQ multiplex PCR, the TCRdb table keeps only in-frame clones and is missing some. The table has about 100,000 clones, about 88% seen once. The source material was peripheral blood. Source of these receptors: a human donor in a cohort sampled during active COVID-19.

The V gene is TRBV5-1, the J gene TRBJ1-5; 7 bases match TRBD1. The J segment lost 4 bases and the V segment lost 3 bases, leaving 4 bases of the junction unmatched. Germline CDR1 is SGHRS and CDR2 is YFSETQ. The CDR3 contains 14 residues. CDR3 amino acids: CASSSGQINQPQHF. In nucleotides, the CDR3 is TGCGCCAGCAGCTCGGGACAGATAAATCAGCCCCAGCATTTT.

The chain links TRBV12-3 or TRBV12-4 to TRBJ2-2; 8 bases map to TRBD2. The V and J ends lost 6 bases and 4 bases, in that order; junction bases with no gene match: 1. This CDR3 is built from 13 residues. CDR3 protein: CASSGGGTGELFF. The CDR3 region has the DNA TGTGCCAGCAGCGGGGGGGGCACCGGGGAGCTGTTTTTT.

This chain connects TRBV9 to TRBJ1-1; 7 bases align to TRBD1. The CDR3 extends over 15 amino acids. Trimming removed 3 bases from V and 1 base from J; junction bases left unmatched: 6. Germline V gene data show CDR1 as SGDLS and CDR2 as YYNGEE. The CDR3 reads CASSAGGTANTEAFF. The CDR3 coding sequence is TGTGCCAGCAGCGCGGGAGGGACAGCGAACACTGAAGCTTTCTTT.

The V and J genes are TRBV7-9 and TRBJ1-5; D call uncertain. The CDR3 runs 14 residues. The V gene lost 5 bases and the J gene lost 4 bases, with 12 bases spanning the gap. Germline assignment: CDR1 SEHNR and CDR2 FQNEAQ (reference sequence). The CDR3 nucleotides read TGTGCCAGCAGCCGAAGTGCCCAGAATCAGCCCCAGCATTTT. As protein: CASSRSAQNQPQHF.

The chain employs TRBV5-1 and TRBJ1-1; D might be TRBD1 (6 bases). Germline V lookup: CDR1 SGHRS, CDR2 YFSETQ. This CDR3 has 13 residues. Trimming left V 4 bases short and J 8 bases short, with 15 bases between. For the CDR3, the DNA is TGCGCCAGCAGCCGAGGGGGAGGGGACGAAGCTTTCTTT. Encoded protein: CASSRGGGDEAFF.

This chain uses TRBV19 with TRBJ1-2, with 9 bases lining up with TRBD1. V lost 6 bases, J lost 6 bases, and 2 bases stayed unmatched. The germline gives CDR1 LNHDA, CDR2 SQIVND (reference sequence). The CDR3 runs to 12 residues. CDR3 sequence reads: CASSRTGDGYTF. Written as DNA, the CDR3 is TGTGCCAGTAGCCGGACAGGGGATGGCTACACCTTC.

The rearrangement uses TRBV5-1 and TRBJ2-1; tentatively, D is TRBD2 (6 bases). CDR3 length: 14 residues. V was clipped by 4 bases and J by 4 bases, with 12 bases between them. CDR1 SGHRS and CDR2 YFSETQ come from the germline V gene. The CDR3 nucleotides are TGCGCCAGCAGCCCGGGAGCGGATTACAATGAGCAGTTCTTC. Protein product: CASSPGADYNEQFF.

The chain is built from TRBV6-1 and TRBJ2-7, with 11 bases that match TRBD1. The CDR3 loop spans 15 amino acids. With 0 bases clipped from V and 3 bases from J, the junction kept 1 base outside the gene matches. Germline CDR1 reads MNHNS; CDR2 reads SASEGT. As DNA, the CDR3 is TGTGCCAGCAGTGAAGCCGGGACAGGGGGCTACGAGCAGTACTTC. Translated: CASSEAGTGGYEQYF.

This chain uses TRBV5-1 with TRBJ2-6; D ambiguous. CDR3 size: 15 residues. Trimming shortened V by 0 bases and J by 0 bases, and 4 bases separated the two germline ends. The germline V gene has CDR1 SGHRS and CDR2 YFSETQ. The CDR3 nucleotides are TGCGCCAGCAGCTTGGGAGTCTCTGGGGCCAACGTCCTGACTTTC. This encodes CASSLGVSGANVLTF.

This chain links TRBV21-1 with TRBJ2-7; the D call of TRBD1 is as the table states it, not checked on the DNA. TRBV21-1 is designated a pseudogene. This CDR3 contains 15 residues. CDR3 sequence reads: CAIPIARTVIYEQYF. The CDR3, as DNA: TGTGCCATCCCCATCGCAAGGACAGTGATCTACGAGCAGTACTTC.

This clone was seen more than once but under ten times. The chain employs TRBV9 and TRBJ2-3, with 9 bases identical to TRBD2. Per the germline V gene, CDR1 is SGDLS and CDR2 is YYNGEE. The CDR3 loop spans 16 amino acids. V trimming: 0 bases; J trimming: 3 bases; junction bases outside the gene matches: 5. DNA of the CDR3: TGTGCCAGCAGCGTAGCGGCGGGAGGGGGTACAGATACGCAGTATTTT. Protein: CASSVAAGGGTDTQYF. Complete variable domain (other parts from reference TRBV9 and TRBJ2-3): DSGVTQTPKHLITATGQRVTLRCSPRSGDLSVYWYQQSLDQGLQFLIQYYNGEERAKGNILERFSAQQFPDLHSELNLSSLELGDSALYFCASSVAAGGGTDTQYFGPGTRLTVL.

V is TRBV7-2 and J is TRBJ2-7, with unresolved D. Germline V gene lookup returns CDR1 SGHTA and CDR2 FQGNSA. The CDR3 consists of 14 residues. Trimming removed 3 bases at V and 4 bases at J, with 13 bases between. The DNA of the CDR3 is TGTGCCAGCAGCTTGGCTTTAATTGTTTACGAGCAGTACTTC. Translating it yields CASSLALIVYEQYF.

The chain links TRBV10-2 to TRBJ2-7; D is uncertain. This CDR3 contains 15 residues. CDR1 is WSHSY and CDR2 is SAAADI in the germline V gene. V dropped 7 bases and J dropped 3 bases, with 19 bases sitting between them. The CDR3 loop is CASTPANPSSYEQYF. In nucleotides, the CDR3 is TGCGCCAGCACCCCGGCGAACCCTTCTAGCTACGAGCAGTACTTC.

The rearrangement joins TRBV11-2 to TRBJ2-3; 14 nucleotides align to TRBD2. V lost 6 bases and J lost 8; bases outside the gene matches: 7. The CDR3 contains 15 residues. Germline V gene lookup returns CDR1 SGHAT and CDR2 FQNNGV. CDR3 region: CASRSTSGGESTQYF. The CDR3 DNA follows: TGTGCCAGCAGGTCGACTAGCGGGGGGGAATCTACGCAGTATTTT.

There are a few counts of this clone. The chain employs TRBV27 and TRBJ1-5, with D hard to call. The germline V gene has CDR1 MNHEY and CDR2 SMNVEV (reference sequence). V gave up 3 bases and J gave up 0 bases, with 3 bases separating them. The CDR3 has 13 residues. The DNA for the CDR3 is TGTGCCAGCAGTTTCCGTAGCAATCAGCCCCAGCATTTT. Translating gives CASSFRSNQPQHF.

This clone showed up just once. The rearrangement uses TRBV7-6 and TRBJ1-1; TRBD1 agrees at 7 bases. CDR1 is SGHVS and CDR2 is FNYEAQ in the germline V gene. V lost 5 bases, J lost 5 bases, and 11 bases stayed unmatched. The CDR3 contains 15 residues. The DNA of the CDR3 is TGTGCCAGCAGCCCCCGGACAGGCCAGGAGACTGAAGCTTTCTTT. Translation gives CASSPRTGQETEAFF.

This chain connects TRBV7-9 to TRBJ1-2, with 7 bases aligning to TRBD1. The V gene end was trimmed by 5 bases and the J gene end by 8 bases; junction bases not matched to a gene: 11. The CDR3 is made up of 14 amino acids. Germline CDR1 and CDR2: SEHNR and FQNEAQ (reference sequence). CDR3 DNA: TGTGCCAGCAGCCTAGGGGACAGTCGAACCGGCTACACCTTC. Its translation is CASSLGDSRTGYTF.

This rearrangement joins TRBV4-1 to TRBJ2-5, with a possible D match to TRBD1 (7 bases). The CDR3 totals 16 residues. Per germline, CDR1 MGHRA and CDR2 YSYEKL. Trimming took off 8 bases at V and 3 bases at J, with 22 bases between the two ends. DNA for the CDR3: TGCGCCAGCCGGGAGACAGGGAGACAAGAAGAAGAGACCCAGTACTTC. Translated: CASRETGRQEEETQYF.

The V gene is TRBV5-4, the J gene TRBJ2-3; D is possibly TRBD2 (6 bases). Germline V gene data show CDR1 as SGHNT and CDR2 as YYREEE (reference sequence). Trimming removed 0 bases from V and 2 bases from J, with 13 bases in between. This CDR3 region has 16 residues. The CDR3 is CASSLGGTSLTDTQYF. Here the CDR3 DNA reads TGTGCCAGCAGCTTGGGAGGGACTTCGCTCACAGATACGCAGTATTTT.

V usage is TRBV5-4 and J usage is TRBJ2-1, with TRBD2 matching over 7 bases. Trimming at V came to 0 bases and at J to 5 bases, leaving 8 bases not matched to a gene. CDR3 length: 16 amino acids. In germline, CDR1 is SGHNT, CDR2 YYREEE (reference sequence). The CDR3, as DNA: TGTGCCAGCAGCTTGGGTGGGACTACAAAAAACAATGAGCAGTTCTTC. Translated: CASSLGGTTKNNEQFF.